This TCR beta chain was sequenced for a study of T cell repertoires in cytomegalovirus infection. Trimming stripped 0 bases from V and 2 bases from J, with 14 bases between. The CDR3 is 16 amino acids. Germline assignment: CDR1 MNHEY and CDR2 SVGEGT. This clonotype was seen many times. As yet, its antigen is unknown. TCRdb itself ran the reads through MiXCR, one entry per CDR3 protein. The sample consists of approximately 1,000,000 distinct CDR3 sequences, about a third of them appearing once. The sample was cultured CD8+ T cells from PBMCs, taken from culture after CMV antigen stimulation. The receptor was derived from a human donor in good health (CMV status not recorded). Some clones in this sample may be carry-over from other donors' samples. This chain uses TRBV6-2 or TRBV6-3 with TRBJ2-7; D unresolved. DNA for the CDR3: TGTGCCAGCAGTTACTCCCGTGGCACATTCACCTACGAGCAGTACGTC. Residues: CASSYSRGTFTYEQYV.